Listed here are 8 T cell receptor beta chains from one sample, sequenced in a study of OX40 agonist ivuxolimab in advanced cancers. Using immunoSEQ multiplex PCR, the repertoire was profiled, and TCRdb retains in-frame clones only, with some absent. The data show 20,000 or so clones, with around 80% seen just once and 25% to 35% held by the top ten. The sample here was CD4+ or CD8+ T cells sorted from blood, taken in a trial of the OX40 agonist ivuxolimab. Every receptor here comes from an adult with an advanced solid tumor such as melanoma, head and neck, liver or kidney cancer.

The CDR3 loop is CASSLGTGLYGYTF. DNA for the CDR3: TGTGCCAGCAGCTTAGGGACAGGACTCTATGGCTACACCTTC. This sequence joins TRBV13 and TRBJ1-2; tentatively, D is TRBD1 (6 bases). The CDR3 length is 14 residues. The germline CDR1 and CDR2 sequences are PRHDT and FYEKMQ (reference sequence). Deletions cut 0 bases from V and 4 bases from J, with 9 bases between.

This clone was observed a single time. The rearrangement uses TRBV27 and TRBJ2-7, with a weak D call TRBD2 (6 bases). Germline V gene data show CDR1 as MNHEY and CDR2 as SMNVEV (reference sequence). The CDR3 covers 15 residues. The V gene lost 2 bases and the J gene lost 7 bases, with 18 bases spanning the gap. The CDR3 loop is CASSLLRGAPLEQYF. CDR3 DNA: TGTGCCAGCAGTTTACTGCGGGGAGCGCCCCTGGAGCAGTACTTC.

The chain has TRBV4-3 and TRBJ2-1, with 10 bases aligning to TRBD2. Germline CDR1 and CDR2: LGHNA and YSLEER. V was pared by 0 bases and J by 7 bases, with 3 bases of the junction left unmatched. The CDR3 contains 15 residues. CDR3: CASSQEAGGENEQFF. The CDR3 DNA follows: TGCGCCAGCAGCCAAGAAGCGGGGGGGGAAAATGAGCAGTTCTTC.

In its sample, this clone was seen once. V usage is TRBV5-4 and J usage is TRBJ2-5, with D possibly TRBD1 on 5 matching bases. V was cut by 0 bases and J by 3 bases, with 12 bases left in between. CDR1 SGHNT and CDR2 YYREEE come from the germline V gene (reference sequence). The CDR3 totals 15 residues. The CDR3 loop is CASSLDRLGEETQYF. The DNA for the CDR3 is TGTGCCAGCAGCTTGGACAGGCTAGGGGAAGAGACCCAGTACTTC. Filled out from reference TRBV5-4 and TRBJ2-5, the complete variable domain reads ETGVTQSPTHLIKTRGQQVTLRCSSQSGHNTVSWYQQALGQGPQFIFQYYREEENGRGNFPPRFSGLQFPNYSSELNVNALELDDSALYLCASSLDRLGEETQYFGPGTRLLVL.

The chain has TRBV7-3 and TRBJ1-3; 7 nucleotides match TRBD1. The CDR3 is 20 residues long. Germline assignment: CDR1 SGHTA and CDR2 FQGTGA. With V trimmed by 4 bases and J by 0 bases, 18 bases remained unmatched. The CDR3 loop is CASSCKGGFKGAFSGNTIYF. In DNA, the CDR3 is TGTGCCAGCAGCTGTAAAGGGGGCTTTAAGGGGGCCTTCTCTGGAAACACCATATATTTT.

V and J are TRBV7-9 and TRBJ2-2; D ambiguous. The CDR3 sequence is 14 residues long. Germline V lookup: CDR1 SEHNR, CDR2 FQNEAQ (reference sequence). Trimming shortened V by 2 bases and J by 4 bases, and 8 bases separated the two germline ends. CDR3 residues: CASSLPRVTGELFF. The CDR3 region has the DNA TGTGCCAGCAGCTTACCTCGGGTCACCGGGGAGCTGTTTTTT. Full variable domain (outside the CDR3, taken from reference TRBV7-9 and TRBJ2-2): DTGVSQNPRHKITKRGQNVTFRCDPISEHNRLYWYRQTLGQGPEFLTYFQNEAQLEKSRLLSDRFSAERPKGSFSTLEIQRTEQGDSAMYLCASSLPRVTGELFFGEGSRLTVL.

The chain combines TRBV19 with TRBJ2-3; unclear D gene. The germline V gene has CDR1 LNHDA and CDR2 SQIVND (reference sequence). V lost 0 bases to trimming and J lost 1 base, with 11 bases between them. This CDR3 spans 16 amino acids. The CDR3 region is CASSIDRSGRTDTQYF. The CDR3 DNA follows: TGTGCCAGTAGTATAGACAGGTCCGGCCGCACAGATACGCAGTATTTT.

This sequence joins TRBV5-8 and TRBJ1-5; 9 bases map to TRBD1. The CDR3 contains 14 residues. Germline CDR1 reads SGHTS; CDR2 reads YDEGEE. V was clipped by 4 bases and J by 12 bases; unmatched bases: 11. The CDR3 DNA reads TGTGCCAGCAGCCCCGGGACAGGGACCCAAGGCCAGCATTTT. Its translation: CASSPGTGTQGQHF.